This T cell receptor beta chain was documented in a study of control samples from healthy donors and cancer patients. Data came from immunoSEQ multiplex PCR; TCRdb stores just in-frame clones and leaves some out. The data contain 95,000 to 150,000 clones, around 89% of them singletons. Germline V lookup: CDR1 SEHNR, CDR2 FQNEAQ (reference sequence). V shed 3 bases and J 6 bases; nucleotides not matched to a gene: 3. CDR3 size: 13 residues. The sequenced material came from blood. The chain combines TRBV7-9 with TRBJ1-2; TRBD1 matches at 8 bases. This clonotype originated in a man aged 50-59 years in good health. CDR3 protein: CASSFRQGHGYTF. CDR3 DNA: TGTGCCAGCAGCTTTCGACAGGGGCATGGCTACACCTTC.